This TCR beta chain is from a study of T cell clones after liver transplantation. V was shortened by 3 bases and J by 5 bases, with 10 bases between the two germline ends. The CDR3 is made up of 13 amino acids. The germline V gene has CDR1 SEHNR and CDR2 FQNEAQ (reference sequence). The method was immunoSEQ multiplex PCR; TCRdb's version includes in-frame clones alone and lacks a portion of them. This table holds about 75,000 clones, more than 90% found once. The clonotype comes from a human donor who received a liver transplant. The sequences come from CD4+ T cells from blood, collected before liver transplant. The chain couples TRBV7-9 to TRBJ2-5; a possible D gene is TRBD1 (6 bases). CDR3 DNA sequence: TGTGCCAGCAGCTTTACAGGGTTGGAGACCCAGTACTTC. It codes for CASSFTGLETQYF.